This record covers a single TCR beta chain. The specificity of this receptor is unknown. Per-nucleotide qualities are absent, and no much larger clonotype sits a single base away. These reads were obtained on an Illumina NovaSeq 6000. cDNA libraries for TCRalpha and TCRbeta were prepared by 5'RACE using constant-segment primers, with sample barcodes and unique molecular identifiers added. RNA was extracted from every sample with Trizol reagent. Amplification of the libraries took two PCR steps, and the second step added a second sample barcode plus Illumina TruSeq adapters. Libraries were sequenced on an Illumina NovaSeq with 2 x 150 bp paired-end reads. From the authors' description of their analysis: Demultiplexing of reads and collapsing into UMI-guided consensus sequences were performed with migec v1.2.7. Using mixcr v2.1.11, UMI consensuses were aligned to TRA and TRB V and J templates and then assembled into clonotypes. Expanded or contracted clonotypes were those called significant by both edgeR and NoisET, with noise models trained on biological replicates. For edgeR calls, the thresholds were a false discovery rate-adjusted p below 0.01 and a log2 fold-change of 1. As an exploratory analysis of dynamics, PCA with hierarchical clustering was applied to max-normalized trajectories of the 1000 most abundant clonotypes. The CD4 or CD8 phenotype of responding clones was assigned using the separately sequenced CD4+ and CD8+ repertoires. TCRdb handled the public reads itself, with Q25 trimming in fastp and clone calling in MiXCR, and kept productive beta chains. Each CDR3 protein appears once, grouped with its most common genes and DNA. The V and J calls and clone size come from TCRdb's table, not from the authors' own analysis. This sample gives around 200,000 distinct CDR3 sequences in total; over 9.5% of them show up just once. The ten most abundant clones make up 3% of the sample.

The record originates from a study of T-cell memory formation after mild COVID-19 (dated by TCRdb to about 2021). Study-level background: TCR sequence clusters from the two donors were found to be largely donor specific. Longitudinal TCRalpha and TCRbeta repertoire sequencing tracked T-cell clones expanding and contracting after mild COVID-19 in a couple of donors. The cohort comprised two young, previously healthy adult volunteers, one female and one male.

From the cysteine up to the phenylalanine, the CDR3 has a length of 12 residues. Only CDR3 DNA is held: 36 bases, read in frame from base 1. The germline V gene supplies CDR1 SGHTA and CDR2 FQGNSA. At the junction V is shortened by 4 bases and J by 6 bases, with 7 bases in between. What the study reported, not specific to this receptor: Contracting CD4+ clones appeared mostly in the CM and EM memory subsets, whereas CD8+ clones were enriched in EMRA. Some responding clones were detected in pre-infection memory, which suggested that pre-existing cross-reactive memory T cells had joined the SARS-CoV-2 response. The study covered only a couple of mild cases, and larger cohorts including severe cases with pre-infection samples were considered necessary. SARS-CoV-2 specificity was not confirmed for the second-wave clones peaking on day 37. From day 15 to 85, contracting clones showed balanced CD4/CD8 phenotypes, whereas a second wave of clones that expanded from day 15 to 37 leaned towards CD4+.

Ficoll-Paque density gradient centrifugation was used to isolate PBMCs. The sequence links TRBV7-2 to TRBJ1-5; the D segment could be TRBD1, given 6 matching bases. The TCR comes from a man aged 18-30 years who had mild COVID-19 (a few samples of this study predate the infection). The sample titles of this study are shuffled in the database, so cell type and time point are left out; the donor was told from shared clones. The material sequenced was PBMCs or a T cell subset sorted from them (not recorded which). The CDR3 amino acid sequence is: CASSSTGQPQHF. The DNA sequence is TGTGCCAGCAGCTCGACAGGTCAGCCCCAGCATTTT.